Presented here are 14 T cell receptor beta chains from one specimen sequenced in a study of T cell responses to AZD1222 COVID-19 vaccine. The assay was immunoSEQ multiplex PCR, and TCRdb's table has in-frame clones only and misses some. The table has about 140,000 clones, 91% seen once. Sequencing used peripheral blood, obtained 28 days after the second dose of the MenACWY control vaccine. Source of these receptors: an adult who received the MenACWY meningococcal vaccine as a control.

The sample holds a few counts of this clone. The chain uses TRBV10-1 and TRBJ2-1; 7 positions agree with TRBD2. V was pared by 8 bases and J by 10 bases, with 11 bases of the junction left unmatched. Germline V gene lookup returns CDR1 WNHNN and CDR2 SYGVQD (reference sequence). The CDR3 contains 13 residues. The CDR3 DNA reads TGCGCCAGCGAAAAGCGGCGGGGAGGGGAGCAGTTCTTC. Translating it yields CASEKRRGGEQFF.

The chain employs TRBV28 and TRBJ2-7; possible D gene TRBD2, 6 bases. Trimming cost V 8 bases and J 3 bases, with 8 bases left between them. Germline V CDR1 and CDR2: MDHEN, SYDVKM. CDR3 length equals 11 residues. This CDR3 reads CASRGIYEQYF. The CDR3 coding sequence is TGTGCCAGCCGCGGGATCTACGAGCAGTACTTC. Full variable domain (remainder filled in from reference TRBV28 and TRBJ2-7): DVKVTQSSRYLVKRTGEKVFLECVQDMDHENMFWYRQDPGLGLRLIYFSYDVKMKEKGDIPEGYSVSREKKERFSLILESASTNQTSMYLCASRGIYEQYFGPGTRLTVT.

The V and J genes are TRBV7-9 and TRBJ2-7; D remains ambiguous. V gave up 6 bases and J gave up 3 bases, with 18 bases separating them. The CDR3 totals 15 residues. The germline V gene has CDR1 SEHNR and CDR2 FQNEAQ (reference sequence). The CDR3 region is CASSPPQRLGYEQYF. The CDR3 DNA reads as TGTGCCAGCAGTCCCCCTCAGAGACTTGGCTACGAGCAGTACTTC.

The chain links TRBV15 to TRBJ2-6; D unresolved. The V and J ends lost 1 base and 2 bases respectively, with 6 bases between them. The CDR3 covers 15 residues. Germline V gene data show CDR1 as LNHNV and CDR2 as YYDKDF (reference sequence). CDR3 sequence: CATSRGSAGANVLTF. The DNA of the CDR3 is TGTGCCACCAGCAGAGGATCAGCTGGGGCCAACGTCCTGACTTTC.

The rearrangement links TRBV3-1 (or the pseudogene TRBV3-2) to TRBJ1-6, with no clear D. The CDR3 covers 17 residues. V was trimmed by 0 bases and J by 0 bases, leaving 9 bases between them. CDR1 LGHDT and CDR2 YNNKEL come from the germline V gene (reference sequence). The CDR3 reads CASSQDRRSSYNSPLHF. The CDR3 DNA follows: TGTGCCAGCAGCCAAGATCGCAGGAGCTCCTATAATTCACCCCTCCACTTT.

The chain recombines TRBV28 with TRBJ2-2, with TRBD1 identical over 9 bases. Trimming removed 5 bases from V and 6 bases from J; junction bases left unmatched: 19. Germline CDR1 is MDHEN and CDR2 is SYDVKM. CDR3 length equals 19 residues. CDR3 in amino acids: CASSPTGTGPTNRPGELFF. Written as DNA, the CDR3 is TGTGCCAGCAGTCCAACCGGGACAGGGCCTACAAACCGACCCGGGGAGCTGTTTTTT.

The chain is built from TRBV19 and TRBJ2-1; perhaps TRBD2 as D (6 bases). The V end lost 2 bases, the J end lost 7 bases, and 9 bases lay between the germline ends. CDR1 and CDR2 (germline): LNHDA, SQIVND (reference sequence). The CDR3 length is 13 residues. In DNA, the CDR3 is TGTGCCAGTAGTATACTACTAGCAAATGAGCAGTTCTTC. Protein product: CASSILLANEQFF.

The chain carries TRBV2 and TRBJ1-5; 7 bases line up with TRBD1. This CDR3 is 15 amino acids long. Trimming cost V 4 bases and J 4 bases; bases outside gene matches: 7. Germline-derived CDR1 and CDR2 are SNHLY and FYNNEI. In DNA, the CDR3 is TGTGCCAGCAGTGTGCTGGGGACAGTTAATCAGCCCCAGCATTTT. Its protein is CASSVLGTVNQPQHF.

The chain couples TRBV29-1 to TRBJ2-5; D remains unclear. Germline CDR1 SQVTM, CDR2 ANQGSEA. The germline V and J ends were trimmed by 3 bases and 2 bases, with 10 bases remaining between them. This CDR3 is built from 13 residues. The CDR3 reads CSVDRNLQETQYF. In DNA, the CDR3 is TGCAGCGTTGATCGGAACTTACAAGAGACCCAGTACTTC.

The chain has TRBV7-2 and TRBJ2-1; D may be TRBD1 or TRBD2 (6 bases each). Deletions cut 1 base from V and 7 bases from J, with 17 bases between. This CDR3 spans 16 amino acids. Germline V gives CDR1 SGHTA, CDR2 FQGNSA. The CDR3 spells CASSLGGGQGLNEQFF. CDR3 DNA: TGTGCCAGCAGCTTAGGTGGGGGGCAGGGTCTGAATGAGCAGTTCTTC.

V and J are TRBV7-3 and TRBJ2-3; 7 bases fit TRBD1. Trimming took 5 bases from V and 1 from J; bases not matched to a gene: 3. The CDR3 is 14 residues long. The germline CDR1 and CDR2 sequences are SGHTA and FQGTGA. The CDR3 sequence: CASSRDSGTDTQYF. DNA for the CDR3: TGTGCCAGCAGCCGGGACAGCGGCACAGATACGCAGTATTTT. Using reference TRBV7-3 and TRBJ2-3 for the parts outside the CDR3, the full variable domain is GAGVSQTPSNKVTEKGKYVELRCDPISGHTALYWYRQSLGQGPEFLIYFQGTGAADDSGLPNDRFFAVRPEGSVSTLKIQRTERGDSAVYLCASSRDSGTDTQYFGPGTRLTVL.

The rearrangement joins TRBV6-5 to TRBJ1-6; TRBD1 might be the D (5 bases). This CDR3 has 13 residues. CDR1 MNHEY and CDR2 SVGAGI come from the germline V gene. V lost 7 bases and J 10 bases, leaving 14 bases between the germline ends. CDR3 DNA sequence: TGTGCCAGCATCCAGGGTCAATTGTCACCCCTCCACTTT. Protein sequence: CASIQGQLSPLHF.

This chain joins TRBV29-1 and TRBJ2-1; either TRBD1 or TRBD2 may supply D (5 bases each). Trimming shortened V by 6 bases and J by 4 bases, and 10 bases separated the two germline ends. CDR1 and CDR2 (germline): SQVTM, ANQGSEA. This CDR3 has 12 residues. The CDR3 coding sequence is TGCAGCGTCGGGACGGATTACAATGAGCAGTTCTTC. Translating it yields CSVGTDYNEQFF.

The V gene is TRBV4-1, the J gene TRBJ1-2, with TRBD1 matching 8 bases. V lost 0 bases, J lost 2 bases, and 8 bases stayed unmatched. Germline lookup yields CDR1 MGHRA and CDR2 YSYEKL. The CDR3 is 17 residues long. DNA of the CDR3: TGCGCCAGCAGCCAAGATAGGGCAGGGGGCCTAAACTATGGCTACACCTTC. Its protein product is CASSQDRAGGLNYGYTF.